This T cell receptor beta chain was identified in a study of cytomegalovirus exposure and HLA in healthy donors. With respect to this clone: Its antigen remains unidentified. The sample carries other DNA sequences with the same CDR3.

Germline V lookup: CDR1 MDHEN, CDR2 SYDVKM. Deletions cut 3 bases from V and 4 bases from J, with 4 bases between. This CDR3 is built from 11 residues. 60 Vbeta and 13 Jbeta primers were used in PCR. Produced via immunoSEQ multiplex PCR; TCRdb's table is partial and in-frame only. The sample shows about 94,000 clones, over 50% of them seen only once. Overall study results and limits: DRB1 showed the most TCR associations and HLA-C the fewest in a later analysis, as rates varied by HLA locus. Researchers reported that three CMV-associated chains were confirmed in vitro as CMV antigen-specific.

The chain joins TRBV28 to TRBJ2-7, with D unclear. The sequenced sample consisted of PBMCs. This sequence was found in a man under 40 in good health and CMV-seronegative. The CDR3 here is CASSFYYEQYF. The CDR3 coding sequence is TGTGCCAGCAGTTTTTATTACGAGCAGTACTTC.